The text below deals with one T cell receptor (beta chain). It has no known antigen specificity. Base qualities were left out, and no much larger clone turns up one base away. TCRbeta CDR3 regions were amplified from genomic DNA using the immunoSEQ Assay, a bias-controlled multiplex PCR. Per the original workflow: Nucleated cell counts per sample were estimated from amplification of reference gene primers within the assay. Sequence reads were collapsed and filtered to measure the absolute abundance of every unique TCRbeta CDR3 rearrangement. Productive Simpson clonality was computed per sample as the square root of Simpson's diversity index over productive rearrangements. What TCRdb holds here is the immuneACCESS table cut down to in-frame rearrangements. Part of the clones is not present; checked against another copy, under half of the missing clones reflect an unresolved V gene, and the others are unexplained. The V and J calls and clone size are taken from that table; D and trimming were inferred from the DNA. This sample is represented by roughly 93,000 clones; 80% to 90% of them were singletons. The ten largest clones add up to about 9.1% of the sample.

This specimen belongs to a study of blood T cell repertoires in COVID-19 (dated by TCRdb to 2020 to 2022). Background for the entire study: Samples covering the acute and convalescent phases of COVID-19 were provided by collaborators in the United States, Italy and Spain. The material from the prospective study consisted of cDNA or gDNA derived from T cells, B-cell-depleted T cells, or PBMCs. The dataset comprised deeply sampled blood TCRbeta repertoires from subjects exposed to, actively infected with, or recovered from COVID-19. The repertoires were made available in a free public database intended to serve as a resource for research on the immune response to SARS-CoV-2. Samples were obtained from the ongoing ImmuneRACE study (first 160 participants) and from about 1,300 subjects provided by 6 global collaborators. The sample metadata nearly always contained a de-identified subject ID, COVID-19 status, age in years and sex. Where available, HLA class I and class II types were obtained from metadata supplied by the sample provider rather than from assay-based typing. General study outcomes and caveats: Clinical and demographic metadata were provided uncurated, with the amount varying by source and participant.

Whole blood was collected in K2EDTA tubes by collaborating institutions according to the institutions' own protocols. For TCRbeta analysis, collaborator samples were shipped as frozen whole blood, as isolated PBMCs, or as DNA extracted from either sample type. From a lookup of the germline V gene, CDR1 and CDR2 are SNHLY and FYNNEI. The CDR3 has 14 amino acids, counting the end cysteine and phenylalanine. This entry keeps only the CDR3 DNA: 42 bases, framed from base 1. V loses 10 bases at its end and J loses 9 bases; junction bases beyond the gene matches: 12. The receptor was derived from a man over 45 with acute or convalescent COVID-19. Sequencing input: peripheral blood. The chain links TRBV2 with TRBJ1-6; a stretch of 7 junction bases matches TRBD1. The nucleotide sequence reads TGTGCCACTGCGGGACAGCTGGGGGTTTCACCCCTCCACTTT. Its translation reads: CATAGQLGVSPLHF.